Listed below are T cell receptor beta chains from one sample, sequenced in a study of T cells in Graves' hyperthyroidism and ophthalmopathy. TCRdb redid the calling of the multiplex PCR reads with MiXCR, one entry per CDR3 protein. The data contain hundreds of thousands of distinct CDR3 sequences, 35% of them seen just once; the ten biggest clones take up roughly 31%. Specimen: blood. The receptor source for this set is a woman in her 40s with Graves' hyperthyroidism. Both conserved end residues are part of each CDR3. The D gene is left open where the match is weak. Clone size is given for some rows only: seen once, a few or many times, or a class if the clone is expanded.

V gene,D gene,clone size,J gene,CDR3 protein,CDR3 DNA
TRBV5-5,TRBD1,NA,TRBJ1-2,CASSLTQGVSVDGYTF,TGTGCCAGCAGCTTGACCCAGGGGGTATCTGTGGACGGCTACACCTTC
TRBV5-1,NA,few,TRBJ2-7,CASSPSFDSPRQYF,TGCGCCAGCAGCCCCTCCTTTGACAGCCCTCGGCAGTACTTC
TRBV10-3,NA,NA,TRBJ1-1,CAINESRGNTEAFF,TGTGCCATCAATGAGTCTCGAGGTAACACTGAAGCTTTCTTT
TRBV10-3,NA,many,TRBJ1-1,CAISESGRAEAFF,TGTGCCATCAGTGAGTCAGGTAGGGCTGAAGCTTTCTTT
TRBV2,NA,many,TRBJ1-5,CASSEKVNQPQHF,TGTGCCAGCAGTGAAAAAGTAAATCAGCCCCAGCATTTT
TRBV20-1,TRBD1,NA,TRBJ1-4,CSAPGQSNEKLFF,TGCAGTGCTCCGGGACAGTCTAATGAAAAACTGTTTTTT
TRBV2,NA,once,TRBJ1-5,CASSPQDGLNQPQHF,TGTGCCAGCTCACCACAGGACGGGCTAAATCAGCCCCAGCATTTT
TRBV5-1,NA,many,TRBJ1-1,CASSSFVPGEGAFF,TGCGCCAGCAGCTCATTCGTTCCGGGGGAAGGAGCTTTCTTT
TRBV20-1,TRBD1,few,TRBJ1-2,CSAEGGTAYGYTF,TGCAGTGCCGAGGGCGGGACAGCCTATGGCTACACCTTC
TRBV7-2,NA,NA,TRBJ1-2,CASSLEFSAKSYTF,TGTGCCAGCAGCTTAGAATTCAGTGCGAAAAGCTACACCTTC
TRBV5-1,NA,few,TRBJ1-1,CASSPGSRGVDTEAFF,TGCGCCAGCAGCCCTGGAAGTAGGGGCGTTGACACTGAAGCTTTCTTT
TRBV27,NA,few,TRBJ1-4,CASSFREEKLFF,TGTGCCAGCAGTTTTAGGGAGGAAAAACTGTTTTTT
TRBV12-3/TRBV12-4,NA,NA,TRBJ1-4,CASRRGGEYEKLFF,TGTGCCAGCAGAAGGGGGGGGGAGTATGAAAAACTGTTTTTT
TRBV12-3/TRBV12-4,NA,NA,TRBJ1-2,CASSLAPPGRGYTF,TGTGCCAGCAGTTTAGCTCCCCCAGGAAGAGGCTACACCTTC
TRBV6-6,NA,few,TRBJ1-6,CASSSQEWRSPLHF,TGTGCCAGCAGTTCACAGGAATGGAGGTCACCCCTCCACTTT
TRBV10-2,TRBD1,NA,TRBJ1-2,CASSYAGGGLDYGYTF,TGTGCCAGCAGTTACGCAGGGGGCGGCTTGGACTATGGCTACACCTTC
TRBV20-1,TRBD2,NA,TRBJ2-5,CSAMGPSGYLGTQYF,TGCAGTGCTATGGGGCCTAGCGGATATTTGGGGACCCAGTACTTC
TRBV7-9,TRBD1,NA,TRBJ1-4,CASSLGQDSKLFF,TGCGCCAGCAGCCTAGGACAGGATTCGAAACTGTTTTTT
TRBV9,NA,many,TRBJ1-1,CASSQEAAGTEAFF,TGTGCCAGCAGCCAAGAGGCGGCAGGCACTGAAGCTTTCTTT
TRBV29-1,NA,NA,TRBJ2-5,CSVQTHVRSPGTQYF,TGCAGCGTCCAAACGCACGTTCGTAGCCCCGGGACCCAGTACTTC
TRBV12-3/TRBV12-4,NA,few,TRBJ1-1,CASSLFLGMNTEAFF,TGTGCCAGCAGTTTATTTCTGGGTATGAACACTGAAGCTTTCTTT
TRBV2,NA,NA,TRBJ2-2,CASTLLTGELFF,TGTGCCAGCACCCTCCTCACTGGGGAGCTGTTTTTT
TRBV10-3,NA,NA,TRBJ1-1,CVISSGRDTEAFF,TGTGTCATCTCTTCAGGGAGGGACACTGAAGCTTTCTTT
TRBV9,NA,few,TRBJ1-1,CASSLREAMNTEAFF,TGTGCCAGCAGCTTGCGCGAAGCTATGAACACTGAAGCTTTCTTT
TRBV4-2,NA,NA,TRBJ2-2,CASSQLLGDTGELFF,TGTGCCAGCAGCCAATTACTCGGCGATACCGGGGAGCTGTTTTTT
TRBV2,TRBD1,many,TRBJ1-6,CASRQGNNSPLHF,TGTGCCTCTAGACAGGGGAATAATTCACCCCTCCACTTT
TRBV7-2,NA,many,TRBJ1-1,CASSFRRVDTEAFF,TGTGCCAGCAGCTTCCGGCGTGTCGACACTGAAGCTTTCTTT
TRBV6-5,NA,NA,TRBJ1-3,CASSYGGGNTIYF,TGTGCCAGCAGTTACGGCGGTGGAAACACCATATATTTT
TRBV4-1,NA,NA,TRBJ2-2,CASSQASDPLLGELFF,TGCGCCAGCAGCCAAGCTTCAGACCCTCTTCTCGGGGAGCTGTTTTTT
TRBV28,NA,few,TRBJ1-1,CASSRTGRKNTEAFF,TGTGCCAGCAGCCGAACGGGACGGAAGAACACTGAAGCTTTCTTT
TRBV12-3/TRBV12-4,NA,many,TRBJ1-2,CASSPLTNYGYTF,TGTGCCAGCAGCCCCCTTACGAACTATGGCTACACCTTC
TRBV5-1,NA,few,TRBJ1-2,CASSGMGPINYGYTF,TGCGCCAGCAGCGGAATGGGACCGATTAACTATGGCTACACCTTC
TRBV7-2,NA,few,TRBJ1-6,CASSGTRPGQYYNSPLHF,TGTGCCAGCAGCGGCACCCGACCCGGACAGTACTATAATTCACCCCTCCACTTT
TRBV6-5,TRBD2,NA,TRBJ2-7,CASSMGLAGEVSSYGQYF,TGTGCCAGCAGTATGGGGCTAGCGGGAGAAGTGAGCTCCTACGGGCAGTACTTC
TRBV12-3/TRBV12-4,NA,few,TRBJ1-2,CAWNPGGARSRDGYTF,TGTGCCTGGAATCCGGGGGGGGCGCGGAGTCGTGATGGCTACACCTTC
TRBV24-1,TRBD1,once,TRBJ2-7,CATSDGTGNRWDEQYF,TGTGCCACCAGTGATGGGACAGGGAACCGTTGGGACGAGCAGTACTTC
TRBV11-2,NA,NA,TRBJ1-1,CASRRGAEAFF,TGTGCCAGCAGGCGAGGGGCTGAAGCTTTCTTT
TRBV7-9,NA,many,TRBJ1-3,CASRSGAFGNTIYF,TGTGCCAGCAGGTCCGGGGCATTTGGAAACACCATATATTTT
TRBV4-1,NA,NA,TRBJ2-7,CASSQDRGRFLGRGFLAYEQYF,TGCGCCAGCAGCCAAGATAGGGGCAGGTTTTTGGGCCGTGGCTTTTTGGCCTACGAGCAGTACTTC
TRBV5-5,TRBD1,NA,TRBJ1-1,CASSFAGQKDTEAFF,TGTGCCAGCAGTTTCGCGGGACAGAAAGACACTGAAGCTTTCTTT
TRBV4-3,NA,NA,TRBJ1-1,CASSQVETASNTEAFF,TGCGCCAGCAGCCAAGTCGAGACAGCCTCAAACACTGAAGCTTTCTTT
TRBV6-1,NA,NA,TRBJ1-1,CASSLARISTEAFF,TGTGCCAGCAGCCTGGCTCGGATCAGCACTGAAGCTTTCTTT
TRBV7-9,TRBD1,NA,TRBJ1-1,CASSFGTGGYPEAFF,TGTGCCAGCAGCTTTGGGACAGGGGGCTACCCTGAAGCTTTCTTT
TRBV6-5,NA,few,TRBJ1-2,CATSRVLNYGYTF,TGTGCCACCTCGCGGGTTTTGAACTATGGCTACACCTTC
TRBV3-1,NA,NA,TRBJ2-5,CASSQPGTTYGTQYF,TGTGCCAGCAGCCAGCCGGGGACAACTTACGGGACCCAGTACTTC
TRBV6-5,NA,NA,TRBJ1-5,CASSYSPGEGQPQHF,TGTGCCAGCAGTTACTCGCCGGGGGAGGGTCAGCCCCAGCATTTT
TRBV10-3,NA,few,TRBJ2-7,CASSEAGDRAYEQYF,TGTGCCAGCAGTGAAGCGGGGGACAGGGCTTACGAGCAGTACTTC
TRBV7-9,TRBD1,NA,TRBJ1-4,CASSTGTGAGEKLFF,TGTGCCAGCAGCACGGGGACAGGGGCCGGAGAAAAACTGTTTTTT
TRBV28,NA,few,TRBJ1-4,CASLTGGPVEKLFF,TGTGCCAGCCTCACGGGCGGACCCGTTGAAAAACTGTTTTTT
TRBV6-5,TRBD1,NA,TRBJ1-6,CASSPRGGQPLHF,TGTGCCAGCAGTCCCAGGGGGGGACAGCCCCTCCACTTT
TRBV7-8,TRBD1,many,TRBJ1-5,CAPNPTGTPQHF,TGTGCCCCAAACCCGACAGGGACGCCCCAGCATTTT
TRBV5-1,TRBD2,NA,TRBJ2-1,CASGPGGVNEQFF,TGCGCCAGCGGGCCGGGGGGGGTCAATGAGCAGTTCTTC
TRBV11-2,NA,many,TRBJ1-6,CASTLDNLNSPLHF,TGTGCCAGCACCCTTGACAATCTGAATTCACCCCTCCACTTT
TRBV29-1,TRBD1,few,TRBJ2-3,CSVDRTGGADTQYF,TGCAGCGTTGATAGGACAGGGGGCGCGGATACGCAGTATTTT
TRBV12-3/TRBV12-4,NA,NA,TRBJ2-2,CASRRDTFTGELFF,TGTGCCAGCAGGCGGGACACCTTCACCGGGGAGCTGTTTTTT
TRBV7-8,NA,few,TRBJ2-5,CASSLAGGVRETQYF,TGTGCCAGCAGCTTAGCAGGCGGTGTTAGGGAGACCCAGTACTTC
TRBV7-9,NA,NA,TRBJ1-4,CASSLGGDPNEKLFF,TGTGCCAGCAGCTTAGGTGGGGACCCTAATGAAAAACTGTTTTTT